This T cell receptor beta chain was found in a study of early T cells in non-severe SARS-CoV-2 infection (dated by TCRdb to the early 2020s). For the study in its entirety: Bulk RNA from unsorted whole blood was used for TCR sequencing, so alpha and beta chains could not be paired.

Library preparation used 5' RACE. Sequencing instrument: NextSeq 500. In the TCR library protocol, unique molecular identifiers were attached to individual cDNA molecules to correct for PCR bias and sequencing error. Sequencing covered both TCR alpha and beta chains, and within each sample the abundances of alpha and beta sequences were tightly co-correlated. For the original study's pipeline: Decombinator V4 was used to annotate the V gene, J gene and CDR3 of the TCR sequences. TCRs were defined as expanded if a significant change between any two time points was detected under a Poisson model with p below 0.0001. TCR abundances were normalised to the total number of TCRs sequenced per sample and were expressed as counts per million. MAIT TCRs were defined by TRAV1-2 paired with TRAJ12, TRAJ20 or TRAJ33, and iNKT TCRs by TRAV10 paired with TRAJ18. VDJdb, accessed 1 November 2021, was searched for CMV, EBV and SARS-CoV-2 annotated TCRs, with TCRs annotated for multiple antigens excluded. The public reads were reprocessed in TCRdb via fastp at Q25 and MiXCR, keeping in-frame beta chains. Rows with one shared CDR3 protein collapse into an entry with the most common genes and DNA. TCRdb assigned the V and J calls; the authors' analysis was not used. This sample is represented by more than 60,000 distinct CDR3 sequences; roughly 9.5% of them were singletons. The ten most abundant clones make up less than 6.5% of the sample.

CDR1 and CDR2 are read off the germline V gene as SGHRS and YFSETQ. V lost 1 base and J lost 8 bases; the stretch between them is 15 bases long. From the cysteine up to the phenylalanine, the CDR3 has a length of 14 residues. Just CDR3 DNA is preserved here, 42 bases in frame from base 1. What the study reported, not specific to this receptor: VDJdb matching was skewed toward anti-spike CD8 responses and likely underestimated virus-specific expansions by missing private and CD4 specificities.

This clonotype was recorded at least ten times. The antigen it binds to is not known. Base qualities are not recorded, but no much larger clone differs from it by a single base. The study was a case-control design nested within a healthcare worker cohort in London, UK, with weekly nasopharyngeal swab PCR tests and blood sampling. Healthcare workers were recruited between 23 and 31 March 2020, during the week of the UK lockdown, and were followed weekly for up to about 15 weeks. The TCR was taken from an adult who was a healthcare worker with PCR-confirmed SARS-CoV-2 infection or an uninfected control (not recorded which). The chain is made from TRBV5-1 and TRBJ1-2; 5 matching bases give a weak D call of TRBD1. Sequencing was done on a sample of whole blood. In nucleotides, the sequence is TGCGCCAGCAGCTTGTCTATGGTAGACAGAGGCTACACCTTC. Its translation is CASSLSMVDRGYTF. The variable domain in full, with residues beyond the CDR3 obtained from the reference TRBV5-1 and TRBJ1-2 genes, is KAGVTQTPRYLIKTRGQQVTLSCSPISGHRSVSWYQQTPGQGLQFLFEYFSETQRNKGNFPGRFSGRQFSNSRSEMNVSTLELGDSALYLCASSLSMVDRGYTFGSGTRLTVV.